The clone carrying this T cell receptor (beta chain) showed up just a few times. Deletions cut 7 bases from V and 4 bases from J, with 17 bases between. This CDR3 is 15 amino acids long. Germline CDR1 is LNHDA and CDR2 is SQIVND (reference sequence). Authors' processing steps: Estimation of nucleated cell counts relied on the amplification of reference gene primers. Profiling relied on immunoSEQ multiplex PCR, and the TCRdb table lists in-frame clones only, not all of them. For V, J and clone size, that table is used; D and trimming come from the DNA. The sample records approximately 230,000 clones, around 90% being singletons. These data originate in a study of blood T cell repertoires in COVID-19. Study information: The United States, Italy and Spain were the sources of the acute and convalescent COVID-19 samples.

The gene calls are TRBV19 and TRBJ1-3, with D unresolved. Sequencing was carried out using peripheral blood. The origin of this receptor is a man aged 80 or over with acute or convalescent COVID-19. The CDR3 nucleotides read TGTGCCAGTACCCCCAGGAGGGAGGCAGGAAACACCATATATTTT. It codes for CASTPRREAGNTIYF.